This T cell receptor (beta chain) derives from a study of shared clonotypes between healthy human individuals. General study results and limits: In contrast to clonotypes shared by all four donors, non-shared clonotypes had lower generation probabilities. Naive CD4 clonotypes overlapped across a handful of donors at roughly 4.5%.

This CDR3 region has 18 residues. The V segment lost 4 bases and the J segment 6 bases; nucleotides outside the gene matches: 13. Looked up from germline, CDR1 is MNHEY and CDR2 is SMNVEV (reference sequence). Sorted-subset replicate PCR reactions were performed with about 210 ng DNA, corresponding to roughly 30,000 T cell genomes. Original methodology: ImmunoSEQ junction-only sequences lacked quality scores, so their filtering differed. TCRdb's table, derived via immunoSEQ multiplex PCR, lists solely in-frame clones and lacks some. The DNA gave D and trimming, while V, J and clone size come from that table. The table lists 600,000 to 700,000 clones, around four fifths of them singletons, with 1.5% to 2% in the top ten. This clone was detected a few times. What it recognizes is unknown.

The chain carries TRBV27 and TRBJ2-3, with 13 bases that match TRBD2. This sequence was found in a woman under 40 in good health. Sequencing was carried out using memory CD4+ T cells sorted from blood. Described subset: CD45RA-negative fraction. The CDR3 DNA follows: TGTGCCAGCAGTTGGGGTCCGGGACTAGCGGGATATGGTGATACGCAGTATTTT. Its translation is CASSWGPGLAGYGDTQYF.